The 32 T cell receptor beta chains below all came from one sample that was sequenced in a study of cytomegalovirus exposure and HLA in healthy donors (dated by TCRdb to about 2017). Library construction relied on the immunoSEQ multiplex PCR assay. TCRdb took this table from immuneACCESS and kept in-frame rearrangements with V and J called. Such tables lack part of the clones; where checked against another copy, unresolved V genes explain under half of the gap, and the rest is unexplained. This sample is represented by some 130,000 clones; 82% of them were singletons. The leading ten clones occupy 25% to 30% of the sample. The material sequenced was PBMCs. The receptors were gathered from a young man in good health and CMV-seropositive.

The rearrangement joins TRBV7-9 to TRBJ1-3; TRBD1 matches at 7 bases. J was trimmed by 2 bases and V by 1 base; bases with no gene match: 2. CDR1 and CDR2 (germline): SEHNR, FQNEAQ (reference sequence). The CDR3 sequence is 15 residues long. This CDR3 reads CASSLETGAGNTIYF. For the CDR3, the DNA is TGTGCCAGCAGCTTAGAAACAGGGGCTGGAAACACCATATATTTT.

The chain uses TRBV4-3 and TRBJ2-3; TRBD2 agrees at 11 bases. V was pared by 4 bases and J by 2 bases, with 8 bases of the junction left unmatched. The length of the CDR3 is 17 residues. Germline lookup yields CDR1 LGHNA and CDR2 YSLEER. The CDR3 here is CASSPLRLAGNTDTQYF. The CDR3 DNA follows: TGCGCCAGCAGCCCCCTAAGACTAGCGGGGAACACAGATACGCAGTATTTT.

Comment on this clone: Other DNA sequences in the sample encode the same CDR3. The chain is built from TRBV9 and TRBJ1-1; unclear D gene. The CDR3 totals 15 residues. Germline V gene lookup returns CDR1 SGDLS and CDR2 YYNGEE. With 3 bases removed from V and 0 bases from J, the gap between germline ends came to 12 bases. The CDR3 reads CASSAPRGVNTEAFF. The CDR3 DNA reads TGTGCCAGCAGCGCCCCCCGAGGTGTGAACACTGAAGCTTTCTTT.

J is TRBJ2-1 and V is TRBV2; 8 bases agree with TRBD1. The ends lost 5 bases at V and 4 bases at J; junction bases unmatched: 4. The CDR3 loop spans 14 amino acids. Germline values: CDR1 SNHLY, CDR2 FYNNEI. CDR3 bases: TGTGCCAGCAGTCAGGGGGCTATTTACAATGAGCAGTTCTTC. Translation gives CASSQGAIYNEQFF.

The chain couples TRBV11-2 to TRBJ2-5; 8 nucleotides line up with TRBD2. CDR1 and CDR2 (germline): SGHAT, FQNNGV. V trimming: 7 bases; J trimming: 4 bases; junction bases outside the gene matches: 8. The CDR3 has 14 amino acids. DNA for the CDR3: TGTGCCAGCAAAGCAGGACTAGCCTTAGAGACCCAGTACTTC. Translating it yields CASKAGLALETQYF.

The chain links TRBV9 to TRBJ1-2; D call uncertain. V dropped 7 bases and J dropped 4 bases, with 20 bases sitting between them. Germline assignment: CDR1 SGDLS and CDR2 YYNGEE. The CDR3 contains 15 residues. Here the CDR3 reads CASSLRGYVGYGYTF. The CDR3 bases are TGTGCCAGCTCCCTCCGGGGTTACGTAGGCTATGGCTACACCTTC.

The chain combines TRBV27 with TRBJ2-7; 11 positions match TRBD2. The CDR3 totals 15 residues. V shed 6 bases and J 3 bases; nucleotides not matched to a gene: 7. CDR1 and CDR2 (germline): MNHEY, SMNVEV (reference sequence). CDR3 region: CASSQLAGANYEQYF. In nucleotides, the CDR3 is TGTGCCAGCAGCCAACTAGCGGGGGCCAACTACGAGCAGTACTTC.

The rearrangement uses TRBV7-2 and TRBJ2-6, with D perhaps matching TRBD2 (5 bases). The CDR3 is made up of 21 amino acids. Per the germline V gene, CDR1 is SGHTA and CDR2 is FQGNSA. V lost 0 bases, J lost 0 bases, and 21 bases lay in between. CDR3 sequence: CASSLARWGDLLSSGANVLTF. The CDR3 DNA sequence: TGTGCCAGCAGCTTAGCGCGGTGGGGAGACCTGTTGAGCTCTGGGGCCAACGTCCTGACTTTC.

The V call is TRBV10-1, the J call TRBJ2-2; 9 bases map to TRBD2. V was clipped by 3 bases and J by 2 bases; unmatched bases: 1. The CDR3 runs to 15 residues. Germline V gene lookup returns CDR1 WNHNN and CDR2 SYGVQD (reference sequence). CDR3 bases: TGCGCCAGCAGTGATAGCGGGAGAAACACCGGGGAGCTGTTTTTT. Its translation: CASSDSGRNTGELFF.

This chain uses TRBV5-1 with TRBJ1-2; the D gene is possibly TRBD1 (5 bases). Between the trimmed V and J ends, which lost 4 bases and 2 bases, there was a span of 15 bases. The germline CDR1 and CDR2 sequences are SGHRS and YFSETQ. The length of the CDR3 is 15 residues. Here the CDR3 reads CASSPEPQDNYGYTF. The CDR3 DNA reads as TGCGCCAGCAGCCCGGAACCACAGGACAACTATGGCTACACCTTC.

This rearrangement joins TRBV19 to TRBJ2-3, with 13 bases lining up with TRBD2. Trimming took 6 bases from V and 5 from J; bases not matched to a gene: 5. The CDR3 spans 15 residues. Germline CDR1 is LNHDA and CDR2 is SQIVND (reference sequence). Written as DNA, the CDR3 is TGTGCCAGTAGGGTTACTAGCGGGGGGGGAGATACGCAGTATTTT. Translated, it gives CASRVTSGGGDTQYF.

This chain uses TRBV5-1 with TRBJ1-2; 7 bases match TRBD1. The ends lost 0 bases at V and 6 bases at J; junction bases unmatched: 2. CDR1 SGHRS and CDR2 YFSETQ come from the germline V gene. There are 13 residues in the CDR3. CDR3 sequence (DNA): TGCGCCAGCAGCTTGGGACAGGGAAATGGCTACACCTTC. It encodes CASSLGQGNGYTF.

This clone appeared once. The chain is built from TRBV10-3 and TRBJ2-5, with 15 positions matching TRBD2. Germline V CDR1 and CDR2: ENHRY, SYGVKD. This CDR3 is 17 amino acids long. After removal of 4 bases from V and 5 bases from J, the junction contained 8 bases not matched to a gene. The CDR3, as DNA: TGTGCCATCAGTGCCGGACTAGCGGGAGGGCCGGAGGAGACCCAGTACTTC. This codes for CAISAGLAGGPEETQYF.

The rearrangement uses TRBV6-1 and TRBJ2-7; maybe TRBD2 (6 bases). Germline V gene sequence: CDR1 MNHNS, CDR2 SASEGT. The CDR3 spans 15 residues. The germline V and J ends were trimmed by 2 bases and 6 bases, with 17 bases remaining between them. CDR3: CASSEPGLRFAEQYF. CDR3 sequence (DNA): TGTGCCAGCAGTGAACCGGGACTCCGTTTTGCCGAGCAGTACTTC.

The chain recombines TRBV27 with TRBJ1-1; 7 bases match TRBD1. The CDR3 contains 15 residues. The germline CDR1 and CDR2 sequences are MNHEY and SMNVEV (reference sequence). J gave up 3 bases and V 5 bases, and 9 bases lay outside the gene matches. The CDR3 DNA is TGTGCCAGCAGTCCTACCTCGACAGGGTACACTGAAGCTTTCTTT. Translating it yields CASSPTSTGYTEAFF.

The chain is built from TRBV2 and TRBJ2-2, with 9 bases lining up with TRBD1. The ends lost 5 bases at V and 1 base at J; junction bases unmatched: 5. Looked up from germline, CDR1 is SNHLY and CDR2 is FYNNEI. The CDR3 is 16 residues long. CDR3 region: CASSKGQGVNTGELFF. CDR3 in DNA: TGTGCCAGCAGTAAGGGACAGGGCGTGAACACCGGGGAGCTGTTTTTT.

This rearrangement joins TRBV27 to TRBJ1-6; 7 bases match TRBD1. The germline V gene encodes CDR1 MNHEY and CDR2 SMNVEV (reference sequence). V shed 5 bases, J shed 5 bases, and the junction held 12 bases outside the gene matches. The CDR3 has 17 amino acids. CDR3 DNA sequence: TGTGCCAGCAGTAATCCGGGACAGAGCTCGAATAATTCACCCCTCCACTTT. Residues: CASSNPGQSSNNSPLHF.

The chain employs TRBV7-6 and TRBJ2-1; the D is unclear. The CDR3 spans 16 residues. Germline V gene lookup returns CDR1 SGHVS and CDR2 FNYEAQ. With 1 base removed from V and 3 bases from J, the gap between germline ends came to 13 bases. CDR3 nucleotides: TGTGCCAGCAGCTTAGTTAGCTTAACTCTCTACAATGAGCAGTTCTTC. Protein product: CASSLVSLTLYNEQFF.

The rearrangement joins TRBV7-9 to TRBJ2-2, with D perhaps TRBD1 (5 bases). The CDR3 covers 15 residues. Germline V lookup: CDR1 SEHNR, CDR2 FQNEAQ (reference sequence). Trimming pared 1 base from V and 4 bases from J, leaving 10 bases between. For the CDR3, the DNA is TGTGCCAGCAGCTTAGTAGGGGCGGTCACCGGGGAGCTGTTTTTT. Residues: CASSLVGAVTGELFF.

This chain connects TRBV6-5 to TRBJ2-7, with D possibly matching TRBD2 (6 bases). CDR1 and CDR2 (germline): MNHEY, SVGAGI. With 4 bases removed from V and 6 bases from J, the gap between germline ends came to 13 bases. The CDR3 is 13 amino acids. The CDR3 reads CASSLLAGSEQYF. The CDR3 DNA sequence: TGTGCCAGCAGTTTACTAGCCGGATCCGAGCAGTACTTC.

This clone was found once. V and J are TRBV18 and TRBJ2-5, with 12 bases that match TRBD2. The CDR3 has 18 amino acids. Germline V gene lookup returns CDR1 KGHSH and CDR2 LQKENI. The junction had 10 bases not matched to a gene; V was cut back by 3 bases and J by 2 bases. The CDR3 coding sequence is TGTGCCAGCTCACCTGCGACTAGCGGGAGCCTAGGGCAAGAGACCCAGTACTTC. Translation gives CASSPATSGSLGQETQYF. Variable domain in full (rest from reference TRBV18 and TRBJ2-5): NAGVMQNPRHLVRRRGQEARLRCSPMKGHSHVYWYRQLPEEGLKFMVYLQKENIIDESGMPKERFSAEFPKEGPSILRIQQVVRGDSAAYFCASSPATSGSLGQETQYFGPGTRLLVL.

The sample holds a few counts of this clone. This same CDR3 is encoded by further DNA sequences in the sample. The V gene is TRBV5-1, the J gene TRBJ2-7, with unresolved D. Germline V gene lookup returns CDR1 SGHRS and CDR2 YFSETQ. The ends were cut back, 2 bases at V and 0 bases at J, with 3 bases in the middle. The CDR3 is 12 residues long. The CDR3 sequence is CASSFSSYEQYF. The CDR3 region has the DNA TGCGCCAGCAGCTTCAGCTCCTACGAGCAGTACTTC.

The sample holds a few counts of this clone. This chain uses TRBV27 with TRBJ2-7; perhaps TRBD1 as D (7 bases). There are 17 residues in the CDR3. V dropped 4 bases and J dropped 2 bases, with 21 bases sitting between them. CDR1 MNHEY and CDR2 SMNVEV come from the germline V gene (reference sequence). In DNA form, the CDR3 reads TGTGCCAGCAGTTCCCTCTCGGACAGGAGGGACGCCTACGAGCAGTACTTC. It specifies CASSSLSDRRDAYEQYF.

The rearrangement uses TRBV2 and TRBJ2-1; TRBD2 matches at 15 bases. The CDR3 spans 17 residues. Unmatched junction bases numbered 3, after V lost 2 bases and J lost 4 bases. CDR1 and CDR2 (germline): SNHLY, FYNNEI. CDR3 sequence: CASSEMGLAGGYNEQFF. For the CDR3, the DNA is TGTGCCAGCAGTGAAATGGGACTAGCGGGGGGTTACAATGAGCAGTTCTTC.

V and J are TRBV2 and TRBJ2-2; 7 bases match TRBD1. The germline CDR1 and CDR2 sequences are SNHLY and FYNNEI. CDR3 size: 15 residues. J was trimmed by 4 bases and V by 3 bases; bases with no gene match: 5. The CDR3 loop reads CASSDPGGSTGELFF. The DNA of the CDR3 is TGTGCCAGCAGTGACCCAGGGGGAAGCACCGGGGAGCTGTTTTTT.

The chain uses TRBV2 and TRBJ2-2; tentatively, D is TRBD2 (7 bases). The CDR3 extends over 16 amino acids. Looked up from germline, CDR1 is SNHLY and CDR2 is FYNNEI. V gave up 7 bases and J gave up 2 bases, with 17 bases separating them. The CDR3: CASINEGGLNTGELFF. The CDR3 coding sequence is TGTGCCAGCATCAATGAGGGGGGGCTCAACACCGGGGAGCTGTTTTTT. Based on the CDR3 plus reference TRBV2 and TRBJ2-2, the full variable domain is EPEVTQTPSHQVTQMGQEVILRCVPISNHLYFYWYRQILGQKVEFLVSFYNNEISEKSEIFDDQFSVERPDGSNFTLKIRSTKLEDSAMYFCASINEGGLNTGELFFGEGSRLTVL.

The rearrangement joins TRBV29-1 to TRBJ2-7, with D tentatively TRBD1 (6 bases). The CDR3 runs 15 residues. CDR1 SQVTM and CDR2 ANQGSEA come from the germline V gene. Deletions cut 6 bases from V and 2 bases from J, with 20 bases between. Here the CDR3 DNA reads TGCAGCGTCCGGGAACCCGACAGGCTTCCCTACGAGCAGTACTTC. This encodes CSVREPDRLPYEQYF.

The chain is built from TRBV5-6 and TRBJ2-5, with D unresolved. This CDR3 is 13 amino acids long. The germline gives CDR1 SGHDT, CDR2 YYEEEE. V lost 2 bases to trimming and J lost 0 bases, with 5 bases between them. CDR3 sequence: CASSLSDQETQYF. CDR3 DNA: TGTGCCAGCAGCTTATCAGACCAAGAGACCCAGTACTTC.

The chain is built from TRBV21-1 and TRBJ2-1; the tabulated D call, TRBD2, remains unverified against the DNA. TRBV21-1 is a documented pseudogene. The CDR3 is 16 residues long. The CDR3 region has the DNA TGTGCCAGCCTTAAAGCACTAGCGGGGCCCTACAATGAGCAGTTCTTC. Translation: CASLKALAGPYNEQFF.

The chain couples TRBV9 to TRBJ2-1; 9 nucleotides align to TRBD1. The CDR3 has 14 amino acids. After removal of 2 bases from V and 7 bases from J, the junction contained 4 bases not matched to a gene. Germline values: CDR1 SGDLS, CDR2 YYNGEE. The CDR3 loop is CASSVGGQGNEQFF. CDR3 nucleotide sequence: TGTGCCAGCAGCGTGGGGGGACAGGGAAATGAGCAGTTCTTC.

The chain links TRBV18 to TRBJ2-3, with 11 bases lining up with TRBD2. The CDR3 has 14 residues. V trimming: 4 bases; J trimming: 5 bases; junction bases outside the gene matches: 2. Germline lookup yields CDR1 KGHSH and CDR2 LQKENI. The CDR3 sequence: CASSLGLAGDTQYF. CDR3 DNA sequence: TGTGCCAGCTCACTTGGACTAGCGGGAGATACGCAGTATTTT.

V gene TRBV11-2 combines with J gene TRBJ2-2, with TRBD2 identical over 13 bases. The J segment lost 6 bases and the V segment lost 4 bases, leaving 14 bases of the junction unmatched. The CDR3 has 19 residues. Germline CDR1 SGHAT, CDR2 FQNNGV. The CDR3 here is CASSSLTRWTSGSPGELFF. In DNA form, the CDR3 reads TGTGCCAGCAGCTCTTTGACCCGCTGGACTAGCGGGAGTCCCGGGGAGCTGTTTTTT.